Here is one TCR beta chain with its context. Sequence at one end of the junction differs from germline and may be a read error. A single record per CDR3 protein comes from TCRdb applying MiXCR to the 5' RACE reads. The sample comprises 620,000 or so distinct CDR3 sequences, around a sixth of which are singletons, and around 16% rests with the top ten. This specimen comes from a study of T cells after yellow fever vaccination. Study details: Where fractions had low cell numbers, libraries were prepared from them with the SMART-Seq v4 Ultra Low Input RNA kit.

Germline V gives CDR1 MRHNA, CDR2 SNTAGT. This CDR3 region has 16 residues. The sequencing used PBMCs, collected 5 days after the first yellow fever vaccination. The TCR originated in a man younger than 35 who received the YFV17D yellow fever vaccine. V usage is TRBV6-4 and J usage is TRBJ2-1, with D possibly matching TRBD2 (6 bases). CDR3 sequence: CASSDSGGGQYNEQFF. Written as DNA, the CDR3 is TGTGCCAGCAGCGACTCCGGGGGAGGTCAGTACAATGAGCAGTTCTTC.